Listed below are T cell receptor beta chains from one sample, sequenced in a study of identical twins. TCRdb independently ran MiXCR on the 5' RACE reads; one entry per CDR3 protein. Here the sample spans roughly 1.6 million distinct CDR3 sequences, around a third being singletons. Sequencing used cord blood. The receptors stem from a newborn girl in good health. CDR3s include the opening cysteine and the closing phenylalanine or tryptophan. Fields, in order: J gene, clone size, D gene, V gene, CDR3 DNA, CDR3 protein. D genes are given only for firm matches. For some rows the clone size is stated as once, few or many, or as a class when expanded; others skip it.

>TRBJ1-5|-|-|TRBV12-3/TRBV12-4
TGTGCCAGCAGTTGGAACTACAGGGTAGGAAATCAGCCCCAGCATTTT
CASSWNYRVGNQPQHF
>TRBJ1-2|-|-|TRBV10-3
TGTGCCATCAGTGTTGTGCAGGAGAGCTATGGCTACACCTTC
CAISVVQESYGYTF
>TRBJ1-4|few|TRBD1|TRBV20-1
TGCAGTGCCAAGACAGGGAATAATGAAAAACTGTTTTTT
CSAKTGNNEKLFF
>TRBJ2-3|-|-|TRBV5-1
TGCGCCAGCAGCTTGATGCAGGGGGGAGATACGCAGTATTTT
CASSLMQGGDTQYF
>TRBJ1-5|few|-|TRBV28
TGTGCCAGCAGTTTTGTTGGGAGAAATCAGCCCCAGCATTTT
CASSFVGRNQPQHF
>TRBJ2-3|-|TRBD2|TRBV7-2
TGTGCCGGCAGCCAGTATGCGGGGGGTCTCACAGATACGCAGTATTTT
CAGSQYAGGLTDTQYF
>TRBJ1-1|-|-|TRBV12-3/TRBV12-4
TGTGCCAGCAGTTTATCTGGGGGTCGGGCTGAAGCTTTCTTT
CASSLSGGRAEAFF
>TRBJ2-7|few|-|TRBV3-1
TGTGCCAGCAGCCAGGAGGGTATAACATCCGACGAGCAGTACTTC
CASSQEGITSDEQYF
>TRBJ1-5|once|-|TRBV27
TGTGCCAGCAGTTTAAAGGCAGGGAGGGTGAATCAGCCCCAGCATTTT
CASSLKAGRVNQPQHF
>TRBJ2-1|few|-|TRBV29-1
TGCAGCGGCCGTAGCGCAACCCGCTCCTACAATGAGCAGTTCTTC
CSGRSATRSYNEQFF
>TRBJ2-3|-|-|TRBV10-3
TGTGCCATCAGTAGCACCGGGCCGACAGATACGCAGTATTTT
CAISSTGPTDTQYF
>TRBJ2-3|-|TRBD2|TRBV4-1
TGCGCCAGCAGCCAAGGATGGCCTAGCGGTAGCACAGATACGCAGTATTTT
CASSQGWPSGSTDTQYF
>TRBJ1-5|few|TRBD1|TRBV27
TGTGCCAGCAGTTTGGGGACAGGTCCCAATCAGCCCCAGCATTTT
CASSLGTGPNQPQHF
>TRBJ2-7|-|TRBD1|TRBV24-1
TGTGCCACCAGTGAGATCCGGGACAGGCTCCGGGAGCTCTACGAGCAGTACTTC
CATSEIRDRLRELYEQYF
>TRBJ2-7|-|TRBD2|TRBV7-6
TGTGCCAGCAGCCCGGTAGCGGGAGGGTACAACGAGCAGTACTTC
CASSPVAGGYNEQYF
>TRBJ1-2|many|-|TRBV2
TGTGCCAGCAGTGACGGACGGTATGGCTACACCTTC
CASSDGRYGYTF
>TRBJ2-2|-|TRBD2|TRBV12-5
TGTGCTAGTGGTTTGAGTCTAGCGGGAGGGAACACCGGGGAGCTGTTTTTT
CASGLSLAGGNTGELFF
>TRBJ2-5|many|-|TRBV28
TGTGCCAGCAGTTTATGGGACCAAGAGACCCAGTACTTC
CASSLWDQETQYF
>TRBJ1-2|few|-|TRBV19
TGTGCCAGTGCTAGGGGCGGAGGCTACACCTTC
CASARGGGYTF
>TRBJ2-1|-|-|TRBV20-1
TGCAGTGCTAGACGACCAGGGGCTTGGAATGAGCAGTTCTTC
CSARRPGAWNEQFF
>TRBJ1-2|-|-|TRBV29-1
TGCAGCGTTGTTCGGCAGGACTATGGCTACACCTTC
CSVVRQDYGYTF
>TRBJ2-1|-|TRBD2|TRBV20-1
TGCAGTGCTAGGTTAAGGACTAGCGGGACGAATGAGCAGTTCTTC
CSARLRTSGTNEQFF
>TRBJ2-3|many|-|TRBV2
TGTGCCAGCAGACCTCAGACGGGCACAGATACGCAGTATTTT
CASRPQTGTDTQYF
>TRBJ1-5|-|TRBD1|TRBV6-1
TGTGCCACCAAATGGGACAGGCCTGTGCCAGGCTATAGCAATCAGCCCCAGCATTTT
CATKWDRPVPGYSNQPQHF
>TRBJ2-3|-|-|TRBV3-1
TGTGCCAGCAGCCCCAGGGGAGGGGTAGGCACAGATACGCAGTATTTT
CASSPRGGVGTDTQYF
>TRBJ2-1|many|-|TRBV3-1
TGTGCCAGCAGCCGGGACCGTTACAATGAGCAGTTCTTC
CASSRDRYNEQFF
>TRBJ1-1|few|-|TRBV10-3
TGTGCCATCAGTGAGTTCTCCCGACAGACTGAAGCTTTCTTT
CAISEFSRQTEAFF
>TRBJ2-4|few|TRBD2|TRBV28
TGTGCCAGCAGCGAGACTAGCGGGAGGATATACATTCAGTACTTC
CASSETSGRIYIQYF
>TRBJ2-1|-|TRBD2|TRBV4-2
TGTGCCAGCAGCCAAGTGGTTGCCGGGACTAGCAATTACAATGAGCAGTTCTTC
CASSQVVAGTSNYNEQFF
>TRBJ2-7|-|TRBD2|TRBV10-3
TGTGCCATCAGGGCACTAGCGGAGATCTCCTACGAGCAGTACTTC
CAIRALAEISYEQYF
>TRBJ1-4|-|-|TRBV5-1
TGCGCCAGCAGCTTGGGTGGCACCCCAACTAATGAAAAACTGTTTTTT
CASSLGGTPTNEKLFF
>TRBJ1-1|-|-|TRBV10-3
TGTGCCATCAGTGTGACCCCCGGGGACACTGAAGCTTTCTTT
CAISVTPGDTEAFF
>TRBJ1-1|few|-|TRBV2
TGTGCCAGCAGCCGGGACAAGCTACGCACTGAAGCTTTCTTT
CASSRDKLRTEAFF
>TRBJ2-1|many|TRBD1|TRBV6-2/TRBV6-3
TGTGCCAGCAGTTACACAGGGGGCAATGAGCAGTTCTTC
CASSYTGGNEQFF
>TRBJ1-6|-|-|TRBV20-1
TGCAGTGCTAGGACAGAGGTCAATAATTCACCCCTCCACTTT
CSARTEVNNSPLHF
>TRBJ2-1|-|TRBD2|TRBV9
TGTGCCAGCAGCGTAGAGGGGGGACTAGCGGGAGCCAACCGCCAGTTCTTC
CASSVEGGLAGANRQFF
>TRBJ2-1|few|-|TRBV7-9
TGTGCCAGCAGCCCAGACTGGCGGGACAGAAACAATGAGCAGTTCTTC
CASSPDWRDRNNEQFF
>TRBJ2-4|few|-|TRBV28
TGTGCCAGCAGTTTATTCGGTCGAAAAAACATTCAGTACTTC
CASSLFGRKNIQYF
>TRBJ2-3|-|-|TRBV20-1
TGCAGTGCGCCCGGGGGTCTCGTGGGCCCAGATACGCAGTATTTT
CSAPGGLVGPDTQYF
>TRBJ2-1|-|TRBD2|TRBV6-9
TGTGCCAGCAGTTATTCGGCCAGCGGGAGTGAAAACAATGAGCAGTTCTTC
CASSYSASGSENNEQFF
>TRBJ1-1|few|-|TRBV20-1
TGCAGTCCCAGGGTCCTGGGGGCTTTCTTT
CSPRVLGAFF
>TRBJ2-1|-|TRBD2|TRBV10-3
TGTGCCACCAGTGGGACTAGCGGGAGGAATGAGCAGTTCTTC
CATSGTSGRNEQFF